This T cell receptor beta chain comes out of a study of shared clonotypes between healthy human individuals (dated by TCRdb to the early 2020s). Some background on the complete study: Three men and a couple of women, aged 18 to 49 years, made up the cohort. For each donor, CD4 naive and CD4 memory were each given three plates, CD8 naive was given two plates, and CD8 memory was given one plate. Blood TCR repertoires of about five healthy adults were deeply sequenced to estimate repertoire size and the extent of clonotype sharing between individuals. Different laboratories and diverse techniques were used to prepare libraries and sequence TCR repertoires, to increase sequencing depth and limit assay-specific biases. Each donor's leukapheresis produced roughly between roughly 0.85 and 9.5 billion PBMCs. Study-wide conclusions, independent of this receptor: Roughly 5% of naive CD4, 3.5% of naive CD8, 2.3% of memory CD4, and about 0.4% of memory CD8 clonotypes were shared across four donors. Sampling was limited to blood, and TCR repertoires in tissue likely differ from TCR repertoires in blood. Because the study included a small number of donors, the genetic and exposure-history diversity represented was limited. Based on pairwise subsampling, the degree of clonotype sharing among donors was expected to be affected by sequencing depth. Naive subsets generally had larger estimated clonotype richness than memory subsets. Higher generation probabilities were observed for clonotypes shared by all four sorted-subset donors than for non-shared clonotypes. Rarefaction of sorted-subset datasets indicated incomplete sequencing despite the large sequencing depth.

The CDR3 runs 14 residues from the cysteine to the phenylalanine. Just CDR3 DNA is preserved here, 42 bases in frame from base 1. Looking up the germline V gene yields CDR1 MNHEY and CDR2 SVGAGI. V and J are truncated by 9 bases and 3 bases respectively, leaving an intervening sequence of 14 bases. CD8 naive samples consisted of CD45RO-negative cells that were positively selected for CCR7, yielding a CD45RA+CCR7+ population without TemRA cells. The donors were healthy, HIV-negative adults who had no recently reported acute infections or vaccinations. Only Caucasian adults living in Nashville, Tennessee, USA were represented among the donors. Blood was collected by leukapheresis, and PBMCs were isolated by Ficoll-Histopaque density gradient centrifugation and then cryopreserved in liquid nitrogen vapor phase. Analytical flow cytometry was used to check the purity and quantity of each magnetically sorted T cell population. From each sorted fraction, genomic DNA was isolated and quantified by UV absorbance on a Nanodrop 2000c.

TCR CDR3 regions were amplified from genomic DNA by multiplex PCR using the deep immunoSEQ assay. Extracted genomic DNA from each cell subset was spread evenly across all wells of several immunoSEQ 96-well plates, with each plate serving as a replicate. For sorted subsets, each replicate PCR was loaded with around 200 ng genomic DNA, equivalent to 25,000 to 35,000 T cell genomes. The purified libraries were quantified using a Qubit 3.0 fluorometer, sized with a Bioanalyzer 2100, and then quantified again using the KAPA Library Quantification kit. A separate single-read 150-cycle Illumina NextSeq 550 flow cell was used to sequence each immunoSEQ 96-well plate. Concerning the study's data processing: The immunoSEQ output contained only junctional sequences without quality scores, so filtering could not match that applied to full-length reads. To assign V/J genes and CDR3, sequences were annotated using PyIR, a Python wrapper for IgBLAST v1.9, with IMGT germline references. Reads were removed for weak V/J assignments (E-value above 1e-6), missing CDR3, stop codons, out-of-frame junctions, or ambiguous translated residues. V3J clonotypes were defined as sequences sharing an identical inferred V gene, J gene, and CDR3 amino acid sequence. The percentage overlap between two repertoires was calculated by dividing the number of shared unique clonotypes by the size of the smaller repertoire. RTK rarefaction, the Chao1 estimator, and Recon v2.1 estimates of unobserved clonotypes were used to assess repertoire richness. Generation probabilities were computed with OLGA for all TCRbeta clonotypes obtained by the gDNA method from several donors. Held by TCRdb, this immuneACCESS table contains in-frame sequences only and omits some clones. Under half of the omission traces to an unresolved V gene where checked; the cause of the rest is unknown. V, J and clone size are taken as reported in that table, and D and trimming were inferred from the DNA itself. In this sample the table shows nearly 2 million clones, about 95% of which occur a single time. The ten largest clones capture less than 1.5% of the sample.

A note on this clone: Its cognate antigen has yet to be identified. Base qualities are not provided; no much larger clone lies one nucleotide away.

The sequence came from a young man in good health. The V and J genes are TRBV6-5 and TRBJ2-2; the D gene is perhaps TRBD1, on 6 matching bases. Sequencing used naive CD8+ T cells sorted from blood. The cell subset or site label, as the study defines it: CD45RA+CCR7+. This receptor has the CDR3 CASSGTPDTGELFF. The sequenced DNA is TGTGCCAGTTCAGGGACACCCGACACCGGGGAGCTGTTTTTT.